This T cell receptor (beta chain) comes out of a study of shared clonotypes between healthy human individuals. Turning to this clone: Its target is not known.

General study points: Represented diversity (both genetic and exposure-history) was limited by the small number of donors. Naive subsets generally exceeded memory subsets in estimated richness.

The CDR3 covers 13 residues. V lost 2 bases to trimming and J lost 12 bases; unmatched junction nucleotides: 7. Germline CDR1 is SGHTA and CDR2 is FQGNSA. The table came from immunoSEQ multiplex PCR; TCRdb's copy has only in-frame clones and leaves some out. The data hold approximately 250,000 clones, with 60% to 80% observed a single time. V gene TRBV7-2 combines with J gene TRBJ2-1; 7 nucleotides match TRBD2. This sequence was found in a man between 25 and 39 years old in good health. Sequencing was performed on memory CD4+ T cells sorted from blood. Documented subset: CD45RA-negative fraction. CDR3 in DNA: TGTGCCAGCAGCTTAAGCGGGACGCTCGGGCAGTTCTTC. It is translated as CASSLSGTLGQFF.